The rows below give T cell receptor beta chains drawn from one sample of a study of shared clonotypes between healthy human individuals. Repertoires were generated with immunoSEQ multiplex PCR, while TCRdb's copy carries only in-frame clones and drops some. The table lists approximately 2.5 million clones, over 85% of them singletons, with around 0.15% in the top ten. Sequenced material: naive CD4+ T cells sorted from blood. Receptors were obtained from a man aged 18 to 35 in good health. The CDR3 runs from the conserved cysteine through the conserved F or W. Size tells how often a clone was seen (once, few, many) or the class of an expanded clone, and some rows leave it out.

j_gene: TRBJ2-6
v_gene: TRBV5-1
abundance: once
len: 16
CDR3aa: CASSLDRGLGANVLTF

j_gene: TRBJ1-1
v_gene: TRBV2
abundance: .
len: 12
CDR3aa: CASSHRGTEAFF

j_gene: TRBJ2-5
v_gene: TRBV10-3
abundance: .
len: 14
CDR3aa: CAISLDSQKRGQYF

j_gene: TRBJ1-1
v_gene: TRBV27
abundance: once
len: 14
CDR3aa: CASSLDGGGLRTFF

j_gene: TRBJ2-1
v_gene: TRBV5-6
abundance: .
len: 15
CDR3aa: CASSLGSPSVFEQFF

j_gene: TRBJ1-5
v_gene: TRBV2
abundance: .
len: 19
CDR3aa: CASTLGTGGGGNSNQPQHF

j_gene: TRBJ1-5
v_gene: TRBV11-2
abundance: .
len: 13
CDR3aa: CASSFADISPQHF

j_gene: TRBJ2-7
v_gene: TRBV6-1
abundance: .
len: 10
CDR3aa: CASSELGQYF

j_gene: TRBJ1-4
v_gene: TRBV5-6
abundance: .
len: 15
CDR3aa: CASSLAGTWNEKLFF

j_gene: TRBJ2-5
v_gene: TRBV7-2
abundance: .
len: 15
CDR3aa: CASSWRLAGGETQYF

j_gene: TRBJ2-1
v_gene: TRBV4-3
abundance: once
len: 18
CDR3aa: CASSLTVTSGSNRNEQFF

j_gene: TRBJ1-2
v_gene: TRBV19
abundance: once
len: 14
CDR3aa: CASSIVGANYGYTF

j_gene: TRBJ1-5
v_gene: TRBV5-8
abundance: .
len: 14
CDR3aa: CASSGGTANQPQHF

j_gene: TRBJ1-2
v_gene: TRBV6-6
abundance: .
len: 13
CDR3aa: CASSPGTGDGYTF

j_gene: TRBJ2-5
v_gene: TRBV30
abundance: .
len: 15
CDR3aa: CAWSPGLKIQETQYF

j_gene: TRBJ1-6
v_gene: TRBV7-2
abundance: .
len: 14
CDR3aa: CASSLVNYNSPLHF

j_gene: TRBJ2-3
v_gene: TRBV29-1
abundance: .
len: 13
CDR3aa: CSVAPGTVDTQYF